These 23 T cell receptor beta chains came from one sample sequenced in a study of PD-1 blockade in classical Hodgkin lymphoma. The assay was immunoSEQ multiplex PCR, and TCRdb's table has in-frame clones only and misses some. Of around 25,000 clones detected, around 70% appear once; the ten largest clones hold approximately 12%. Relapse after autologous stem cell transplantation occurred in every patient, and brentuximab vedotin exposure varied. Specimen: peripheral blood mononuclear cells (PBMCs), collected before the second cycle of nivolumab. These receptors all stem from a human donor with classical Hodgkin lymphoma.

This clone appeared once. The genes are TRBV30 and TRBJ2-3; D is undetermined. The ends were cut back, 4 bases at V and 4 bases at J, with 15 bases in the middle. From germline, CDR1 is GTSNPN and CDR2 SVGIG (reference sequence). The CDR3 contains 14 residues. The chain's CDR3 is CAWNGGQTADTQYF. CDR3 sequence (DNA): TGTGCCTGGAATGGTGGGCAAACCGCAGATACGCAGTATTTT.

This rearrangement joins TRBV5-4 to TRBJ2-7; 10 bases align to TRBD2. CDR1 and CDR2 (germline): SGHNT, YYREEE (reference sequence). V lost 2 bases to trimming and J lost 3 bases; unmatched junction nucleotides: 5. The CDR3 length is 15 residues. The CDR3 sequence: CASSFPAGGDYEQYF. CDR3 nucleotide sequence: TGTGCCAGCAGCTTCCCAGCGGGGGGGGACTACGAGCAGTACTTC.

This sequence joins TRBV10-3 and TRBJ1-4, with TRBD1 matching 7 bases. Trimming cost V 6 bases and J 12 bases; bases outside gene matches: 13. The CDR3 spans 14 residues. CDR1 is ENHRY and CDR2 is SYGVKD in the germline V gene. CDR3 bases: TGTGCCATCAGCGAAGACAGGGAAGGGGAGGAACTGTTTTTT. It is translated as CAISEDREGEELFF.

The chain has TRBV7-9 and TRBJ2-5, with 10 bases fitting TRBD2. The CDR3 length is 15 residues. Trimming removed 5 bases from V and 1 base from J; junction bases left unmatched: 4. Per germline, CDR1 SEHNR and CDR2 FQNEAQ (reference sequence). CDR3 nucleotides: TGTGCCAGCAGCCTTAGCGGGAGGCGCCAAGAGACCCAGTACTTC. Translated, it gives CASSLSGRRQETQYF.

The chain carries TRBV11-2 and TRBJ2-3, with D perhaps TRBD2 (7 bases). The length of the CDR3 is 16 residues. V lost 5 bases to trimming and J lost 3 bases, with 18 bases between them. CDR1 is SGHAT and CDR2 is FQNNGV in the germline V gene. CDR3 in amino acids: CASSLLGGATTDTQYF. DNA of the CDR3: TGTGCCAGCAGCCTCTTGGGGGGGGCAACAACAGATACGCAGTATTTT.

The chain combines TRBV28 with TRBJ1-5; D is undetermined. The CDR3 extends over 16 amino acids. V was clipped by 3 bases and J by 0 bases, with 12 bases between them. Germline V gene lookup returns CDR1 MDHEN and CDR2 SYDVKM. CDR3 DNA: TGTGCCAGCAGTTTTGGTTGGGCAGATAGCAATCAGCCCCAGCATTTT. This translates into CASSFGWADSNQPQHF.

The genes are TRBV5-1 and TRBJ1-5, with D unclear. The CDR3 extends over 15 amino acids. Trimming removed 4 bases at V and 0 bases at J, with 11 bases between. Germline V gene sequence: CDR1 SGHRS, CDR2 YFSETQ. Written as DNA, the CDR3 is TGCGCCAGCAGCCAAGAAGGATTTAGCAATCAGCCCCAGCATTTT. Protein product: CASSQEGFSNQPQHF.

The chain employs TRBV6-5 and TRBJ2-7; 11 nucleotides align to TRBD2. The germline V gene encodes CDR1 MNHEY and CDR2 SVGAGI. V shed 0 bases, J shed 2 bases, and the junction held 3 bases outside the gene matches. The CDR3 is 16 residues long. In nucleotides, the CDR3 is TGTGCCAGCAGTTACTCTAGCGGGGGGGCCGCCTACGAGCAGTACTTC. The encoded protein is CASSYSSGGAAYEQYF.

The chain uses TRBV19 and TRBJ2-7, with TRBD2 matching 8 bases. This CDR3 is 15 amino acids long. The junction had 4 bases not matched to a gene; V was cut back by 1 base and J by 2 bases. Germline values: CDR1 LNHDA, CDR2 SQIVND (reference sequence). CDR3 sequence (DNA): TGTGCCAGTAGTATAGTCACCGGGGGGGCCTACGAGCAGTACTTC. This encodes CASSIVTGGAYEQYF.

There are a few counts of this clone. V gene TRBV5-1 combines with J gene TRBJ2-1, with TRBD2 matching over 11 bases. Per germline, CDR1 SGHRS and CDR2 YFSETQ. Losses at the gene ends were 2 bases for V and 8 bases for J; bases not matched to a gene: 3. This CDR3 spans 14 amino acids. The CDR3 is CASSLTSGGDEQFF. The CDR3 coding sequence is TGCGCCAGCAGCTTAACTAGCGGGGGCGATGAGCAGTTCTTC.

The genes are TRBV19 and TRBJ1-5; D unclear. V was clipped by 8 bases and J by 0 bases, with 8 bases between them. This CDR3 region has 13 residues. Germline V gene data show CDR1 as LNHDA and CDR2 as SQIVND (reference sequence). The CDR3 DNA reads as TGTGCCAGTGATTGGTCTAGCAATCAGCCCCAGCATTTT. This translates into CASDWSSNQPQHF. Based on the CDR3 plus reference TRBV19 and TRBJ1-5, the full variable domain is DGGITQSPKYLFRKEGQNVTLSCEQNLNHDAMYWYRQDPGQGLRLIYYSQIVNDFQKGDIAEGYSVSREKKESFPLTVTSAQKNPTAFYLCASDWSSNQPQHFGDGTRLSIL.

There are a few counts of this clone. The rearrangement links TRBV5-1 to TRBJ2-2, with 14 bases that match TRBD2. V was clipped by 2 bases and J by 6 bases; unmatched bases: 3. CDR1 is SGHRS and CDR2 is YFSETQ in the germline V gene. The CDR3 contains 16 residues. The CDR3 bases are TGCGCCAGCAGCTTTCGGGGACTAGCGGGAGCCGGGGAGCTGTTTTTT. It codes for CASSFRGLAGAGELFF.

CDR3 sequence: CSARDRAEAFF. The CDR3 DNA sequence: TGCAGTGCTAGAGATCGGGCTGAAGCTTTCTTT. The genes are TRBV20-1 and TRBJ1-1; D is ambiguous. CDR1 and CDR2 (germline): DFQATT, SNEGSKA (reference sequence). Trimming shortened V by 0 bases and J by 6 bases, and 5 bases separated the two germline ends. The CDR3 is 11 residues long.

The genes are TRBV6-5 and TRBJ1-1, with a possible D match to TRBD1 (5 bases). This CDR3 is built from 13 residues. V gave up 8 bases and J gave up 5 bases, with 15 bases separating them. CDR1 and CDR2 from the germline V gene are MNHEY and SVGAGI. DNA of the CDR3: TGTGCCAGCTCTGGTGGGGCGTGGACTGAAGCTTTCTTT. Protein: CASSGGAWTEAFF.

V is TRBV27 and J is TRBJ1-1; tentatively, D is TRBD1 (5 bases). Germline-derived CDR1 and CDR2 are MNHEY and SMNVEV (reference sequence). CDR3 length: 15 residues. The V end was cut by 5 bases, the J end by 5 bases, with 18 bases between. For the CDR3, the DNA is TGTGCCAGCAGTCTTCCCCCGGGTCGGGGGACTGAAGCTTTCTTT. Amino acid sequence: CASSLPPGRGTEAFF.

This clone was detected only a few times. This chain links TRBV9 with TRBJ2-3; D perhaps matches TRBD2 (6 bases). The CDR3 sequence is 14 residues long. The germline V gene has CDR1 SGDLS and CDR2 YYNGEE. Trimming cost V 3 bases and J 6 bases, with 14 bases left between them. CDR3 in DNA: TGTGCCAGCAGCGCGGAACTAGCTCAGGATACGCAGTATTTT. It specifies CASSAELAQDTQYF.

The rearrangement uses TRBV6-5 and TRBJ2-1; D uncertain. The length of the CDR3 is 12 residues. CDR1 is MNHEY and CDR2 is SVGAGI in the germline V gene. V was pared by 6 bases and J by 7 bases, with 10 bases between. The CDR3: CASRGFGNEQFF. The CDR3 DNA reads as TGTGCCAGCAGGGGCTTTGGGAATGAGCAGTTCTTC.

This clone is medium-sized (0.01 to 0.1%) in the sample. J is TRBJ2-1 and V is TRBV7-6, with D maybe TRBD1 (5 bases). CDR1 SGHVS and CDR2 FNYEAQ come from the germline V gene. Trimming took off 5 bases at V and 9 bases at J, with 14 bases between the two ends. This CDR3 has 13 residues. CDR3 DNA: TGTGCCAGCAGCCCTCTAAACAGGATTGAGCAGTTCTTC. Protein: CASSPLNRIEQFF.

The genes are TRBV2 and TRBJ1-2; a weak D match, TRBD1 (5 bases). Germline V gives CDR1 SNHLY, CDR2 FYNNEI. This CDR3 contains 13 residues. The V end lost 4 bases, the J end lost 8 bases, and 14 bases lay between the germline ends. The CDR3 region is CASSGDGFKGYTF. The CDR3 coding sequence is TGTGCCAGCAGTGGGGACGGCTTTAAAGGCTACACCTTC.

V is TRBV7-2 and J is TRBJ1-6; unclear D gene. Germline values: CDR1 SGHTA, CDR2 FQGNSA. The CDR3 totals 14 residues. Trimming removed 1 base from V and 10 bases from J, with 11 bases in between. DNA for the CDR3: TGTGCCAGCAGCTTAGTGGTGAGAGGGTCACCCCTCCACTTT. Translation gives CASSLVVRGSPLHF. Together with reference TRBV7-2 and TRBJ1-6, the CDR3 gives the full variable domain: GAGVSQSPSNKVTEKGKDVELRCDPISGHTALYWYRQSLGQGLEFLIYFQGNSAPDKSGLPSDRFSAERTGGSVSTLTIQRTQQEDSAVYLCASSLVVRGSPLHFGNGTRLTVT.

This clone was seen more than once but under ten times. V is TRBV9 and J is TRBJ1-2; D possibly corresponds to TRBD1 (6 bases). Trimming took off 3 bases at V and 4 bases at J, with 16 bases between the two ends. This CDR3 spans 15 amino acids. Germline V gene sequence: CDR1 SGDLS, CDR2 YYNGEE. As DNA, the CDR3 is TGTGCCAGCAGCGCCACACAGGGATCGGCCTATGGCTACACCTTC. It specifies CASSATQGSAYGYTF.

The CDR3, as DNA: TGTGCCAGCTCACCAAAGGGAGACGAGCAGTACTTC. It codes for CASSPKGDEQYF. This chain uses TRBV18 with TRBJ2-7; D possibly corresponds to TRBD2 (5 bases). The CDR3 is 12 amino acids. The germline CDR1 and CDR2 sequences are KGHSH and LQKENI. Trimming shortened V by 2 bases and J by 5 bases, and 7 bases separated the two germline ends.

Only one count was recorded for this clone. The CDR3 DNA reads TGTGCCTGGAGTGGCCAGGGAAGGTTGGGCGAGCAGTACTTC. Protein product: CAWSGQGRLGEQYF. J is TRBJ2-7 and V is TRBV30, with D perhaps TRBD1 (5 bases). This CDR3 is 14 amino acids long. V was cut by 1 base and J by 6 bases, with 16 bases left in between. CDR1 and CDR2 from the germline V gene are GTSNPN and SVGIG (reference sequence).